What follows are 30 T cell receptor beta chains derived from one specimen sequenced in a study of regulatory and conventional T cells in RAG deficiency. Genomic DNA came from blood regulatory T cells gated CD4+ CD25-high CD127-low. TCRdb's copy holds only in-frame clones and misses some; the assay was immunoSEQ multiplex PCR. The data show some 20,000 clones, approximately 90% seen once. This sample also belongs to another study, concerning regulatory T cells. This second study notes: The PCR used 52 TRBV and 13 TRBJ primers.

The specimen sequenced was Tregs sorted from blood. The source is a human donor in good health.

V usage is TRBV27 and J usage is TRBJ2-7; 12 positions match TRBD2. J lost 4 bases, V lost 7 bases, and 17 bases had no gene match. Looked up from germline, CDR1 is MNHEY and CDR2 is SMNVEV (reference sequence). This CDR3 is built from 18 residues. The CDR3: CASTQRSSGRVVRYEQYF. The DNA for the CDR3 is TGTGCCAGCACCCAGAGGTCTAGCGGGAGGGTAGTAAGGTACGAGCAGTACTTC.

CDR3 sequence reads: CASSSRQIYGYTF. The CDR3 DNA reads as TGTGCCAGCAGCTCGAGACAGATTTATGGCTACACCTTC. The chain recombines TRBV7-2 with TRBJ1-2; maybe TRBD1 (5 bases). V was pared by 4 bases and J by 5 bases, with 11 bases between. There are 13 residues in the CDR3. The germline V gene encodes CDR1 SGHTA and CDR2 FQGNSA. The full variable domain, in which reference TRBV7-2 and TRBJ1-2 provide the parts outside the CDR3, is GAGVSQSPSNKVTEKGKDVELRCDPISGHTALYWYRQSLGQGLEFLIYFQGNSAPDKSGLPSDRFSAERTGGSVSTLTIQRTQQEDSAVYLCASSSRQIYGYTFGSGTRLTVV.

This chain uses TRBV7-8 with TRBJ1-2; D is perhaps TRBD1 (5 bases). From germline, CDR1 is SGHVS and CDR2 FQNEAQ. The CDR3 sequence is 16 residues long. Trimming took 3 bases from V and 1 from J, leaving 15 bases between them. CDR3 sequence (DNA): TGTGCCAGCAGCTTTCGCAGGGACTCAAATAACTATGGCTACACCTTC. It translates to CASSFRRDSNNYGYTF.

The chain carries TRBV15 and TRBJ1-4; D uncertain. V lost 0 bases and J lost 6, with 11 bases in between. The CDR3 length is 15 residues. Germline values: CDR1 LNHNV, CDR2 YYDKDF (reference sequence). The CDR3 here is CATSREVAQYEKLFF. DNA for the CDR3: TGTGCCACCAGCAGAGAAGTGGCGCAGTATGAAAAACTGTTTTTT.

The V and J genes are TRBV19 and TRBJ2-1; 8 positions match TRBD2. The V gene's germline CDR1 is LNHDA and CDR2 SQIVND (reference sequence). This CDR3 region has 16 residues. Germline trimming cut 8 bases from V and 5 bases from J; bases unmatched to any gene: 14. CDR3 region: CASGGKAGLGNNEQFF. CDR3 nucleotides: TGTGCCAGTGGGGGAAAAGCGGGACTAGGAAACAATGAGCAGTTCTTC.

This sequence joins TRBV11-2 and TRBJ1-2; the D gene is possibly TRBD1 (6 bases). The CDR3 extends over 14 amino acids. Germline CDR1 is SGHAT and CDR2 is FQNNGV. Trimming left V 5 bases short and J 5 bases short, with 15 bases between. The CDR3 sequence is CASSSLRGQYGYTF. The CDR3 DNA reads TGTGCCAGCAGCAGCCTCCGGGGGCAATATGGCTACACCTTC.

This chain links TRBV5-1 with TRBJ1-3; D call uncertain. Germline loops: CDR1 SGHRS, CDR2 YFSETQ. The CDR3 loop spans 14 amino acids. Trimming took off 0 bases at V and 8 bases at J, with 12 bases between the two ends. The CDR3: CASSLEDGTDTIYF. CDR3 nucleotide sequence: TGCGCCAGCAGCTTGGAGGACGGTACGGACACCATATATTTT.

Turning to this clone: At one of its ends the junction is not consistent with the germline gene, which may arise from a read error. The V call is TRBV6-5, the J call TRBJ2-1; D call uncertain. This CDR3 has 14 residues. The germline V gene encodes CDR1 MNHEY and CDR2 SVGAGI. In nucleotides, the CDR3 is TGTGCCAGCGCTTCGGGCGCCTCCTACAATGGGCAGTTCTTC. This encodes CASASGASYNGQFF.

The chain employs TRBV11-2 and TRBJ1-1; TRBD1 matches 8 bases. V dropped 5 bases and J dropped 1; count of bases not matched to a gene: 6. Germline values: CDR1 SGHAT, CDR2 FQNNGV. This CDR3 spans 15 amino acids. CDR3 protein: CASSPWTGTNTEAFF. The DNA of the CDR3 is TGTGCCAGCAGCCCTTGGACAGGGACGAACACTGAAGCTTTCTTT. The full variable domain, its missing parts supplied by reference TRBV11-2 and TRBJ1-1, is EAGVAQSPRYKIIEKRQSVAFWCNPISGHATLYWYQQILGQGPKLLIQFQNNGVVDDSQLPKDRFSAERLKGVDSTLKIQPAKLEDSAVYLCASSPWTGTNTEAFFGQGTRLTVV.

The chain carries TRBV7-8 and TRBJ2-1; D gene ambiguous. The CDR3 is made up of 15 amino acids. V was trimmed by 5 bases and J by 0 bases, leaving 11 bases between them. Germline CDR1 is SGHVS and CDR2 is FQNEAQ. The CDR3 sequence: CASSLDQSSYNEQFF. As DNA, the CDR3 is TGTGCCAGCAGCCTTGACCAAAGCTCCTACAATGAGCAGTTCTTC.

The CDR3 DNA sequence: TGTGCCAGCAGCACCGGACTAGGCACAGATACGCAGTATTTT. Amino acid sequence: CASSTGLGTDTQYF. This chain joins TRBV5-3 and TRBJ2-3; TRBD2 aligns across 7 bases. TRBV5-3 is identified as an open reading frame with a role that is uncertain. The V gene end was trimmed by 8 bases and the J gene end by 1 base; junction bases not matched to a gene: 7. The CDR3 loop spans 14 amino acids.

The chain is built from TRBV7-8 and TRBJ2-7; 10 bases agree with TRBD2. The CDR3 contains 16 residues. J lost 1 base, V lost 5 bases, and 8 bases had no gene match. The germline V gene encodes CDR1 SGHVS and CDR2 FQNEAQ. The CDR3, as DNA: TGTGCCAGCAGCCCGATAAGTAGCGGGGGGTCCTACGAGCAGTACTTC. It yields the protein CASSPISSGGSYEQYF.

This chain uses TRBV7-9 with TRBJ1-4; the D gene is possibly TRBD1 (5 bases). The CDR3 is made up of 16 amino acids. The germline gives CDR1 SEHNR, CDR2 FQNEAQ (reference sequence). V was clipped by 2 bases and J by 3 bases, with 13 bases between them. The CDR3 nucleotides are TGTGCCAGCAGCTTACTAACAGGAACGTCTAATGAAAAACTGTTTTTT. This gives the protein CASSLLTGTSNEKLFF.

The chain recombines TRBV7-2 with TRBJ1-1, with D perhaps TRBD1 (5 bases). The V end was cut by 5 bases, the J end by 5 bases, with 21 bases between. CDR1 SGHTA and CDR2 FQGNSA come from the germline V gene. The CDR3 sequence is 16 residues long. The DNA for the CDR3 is TGTGCCAGCAGCCAGGGCTGGGGCAGGGCGAAAACTGAAGCTTTCTTT. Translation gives CASSQGWGRAKTEAFF.

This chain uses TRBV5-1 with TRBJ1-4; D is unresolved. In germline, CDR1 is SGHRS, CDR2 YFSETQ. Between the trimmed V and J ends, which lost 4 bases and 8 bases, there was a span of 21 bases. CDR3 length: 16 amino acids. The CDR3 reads CASSQFQTGIGEKLFF. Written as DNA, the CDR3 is TGCGCCAGCAGCCAGTTCCAAACCGGGATAGGAGAAAAACTGTTTTTT.

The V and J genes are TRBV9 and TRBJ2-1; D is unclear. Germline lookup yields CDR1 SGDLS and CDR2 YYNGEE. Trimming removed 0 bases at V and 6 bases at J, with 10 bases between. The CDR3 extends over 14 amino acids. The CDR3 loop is CASSVVSAPNEQFF. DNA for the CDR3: TGTGCCAGCAGCGTAGTATCGGCCCCCAATGAGCAGTTCTTC.

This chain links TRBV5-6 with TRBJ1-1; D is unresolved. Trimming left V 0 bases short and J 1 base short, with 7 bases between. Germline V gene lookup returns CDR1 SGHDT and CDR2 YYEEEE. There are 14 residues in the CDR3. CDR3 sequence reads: CASSLVLTNTEAFF. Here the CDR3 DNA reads TGTGCCAGCAGCTTGGTATTGACGAACACTGAAGCTTTCTTT.

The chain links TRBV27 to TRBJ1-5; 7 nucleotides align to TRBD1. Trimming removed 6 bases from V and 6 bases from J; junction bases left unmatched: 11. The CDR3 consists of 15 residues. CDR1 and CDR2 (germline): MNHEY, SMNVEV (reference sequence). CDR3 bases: TGTGCCAGCAGCGCGTCCCAGGGGGGGGGTCAGCCCCAGCATTTT. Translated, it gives CASSASQGGGQPQHF.

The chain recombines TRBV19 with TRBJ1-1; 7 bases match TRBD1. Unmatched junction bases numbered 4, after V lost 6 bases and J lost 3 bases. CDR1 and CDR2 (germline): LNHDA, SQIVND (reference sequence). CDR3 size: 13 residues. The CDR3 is CASRGDSYTEAFF. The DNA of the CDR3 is TGTGCCAGTAGGGGGGACAGCTACACTGAAGCTTTCTTT.

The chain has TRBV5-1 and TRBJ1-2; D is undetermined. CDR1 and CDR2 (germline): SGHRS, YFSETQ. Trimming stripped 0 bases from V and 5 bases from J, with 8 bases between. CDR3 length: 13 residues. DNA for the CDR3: TGCGCCAGCAGCTTGGGAGGAAGTTATGGCTACACCTTC. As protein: CASSLGGSYGYTF.

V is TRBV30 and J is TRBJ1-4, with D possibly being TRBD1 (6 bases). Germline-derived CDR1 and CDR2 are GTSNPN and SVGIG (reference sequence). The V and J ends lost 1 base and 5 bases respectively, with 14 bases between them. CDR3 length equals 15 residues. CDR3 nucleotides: TGTGCCTGGAGTGCCACCGGGACACGGAATGAAAAACTGTTTTTT. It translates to CAWSATGTRNEKLFF.

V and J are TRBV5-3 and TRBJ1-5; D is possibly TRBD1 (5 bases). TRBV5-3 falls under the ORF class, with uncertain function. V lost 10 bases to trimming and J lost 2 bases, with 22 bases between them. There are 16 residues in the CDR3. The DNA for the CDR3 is TGTGCCCGTACCCGGGGCGGTAATAATGGCAATCAGCCCCAGCATTTT. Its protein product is CARTRGGNNGNQPQHF.

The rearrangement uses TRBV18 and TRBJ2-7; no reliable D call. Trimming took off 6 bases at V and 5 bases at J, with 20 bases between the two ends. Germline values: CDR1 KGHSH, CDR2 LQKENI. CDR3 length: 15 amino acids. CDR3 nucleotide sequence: TGTGCCAGCTCGCCGCCCGGCGGAAGGTATAACGAGCAGTACTTC. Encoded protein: CASSPPGGRYNEQYF.

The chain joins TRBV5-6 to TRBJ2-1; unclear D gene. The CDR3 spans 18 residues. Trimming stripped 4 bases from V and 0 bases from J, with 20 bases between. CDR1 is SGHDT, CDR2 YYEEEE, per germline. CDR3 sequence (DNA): TGTGCCAGCAGCGTATTACACCGCACTCAGAGCTCCTACAATGAGCAGTTCTTC. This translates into CASSVLHRTQSSYNEQFF.

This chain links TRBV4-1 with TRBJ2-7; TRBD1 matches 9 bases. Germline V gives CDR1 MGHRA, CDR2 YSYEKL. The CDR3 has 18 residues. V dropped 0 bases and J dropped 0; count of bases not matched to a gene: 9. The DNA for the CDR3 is TGCGCCAGCAGCCAAGACCTTGGCGAGACAGGGGGCTCCTACGAGCAGTACTTC. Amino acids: CASSQDLGETGGSYEQYF.

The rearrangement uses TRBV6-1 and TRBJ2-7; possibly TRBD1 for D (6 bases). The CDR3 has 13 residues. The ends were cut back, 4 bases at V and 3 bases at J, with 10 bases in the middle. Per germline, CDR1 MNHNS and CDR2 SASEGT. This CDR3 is CASSAGQSYEQYF. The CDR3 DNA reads TGTGCCAGCAGTGCGGGACAAAGCTACGAGCAGTACTTC.

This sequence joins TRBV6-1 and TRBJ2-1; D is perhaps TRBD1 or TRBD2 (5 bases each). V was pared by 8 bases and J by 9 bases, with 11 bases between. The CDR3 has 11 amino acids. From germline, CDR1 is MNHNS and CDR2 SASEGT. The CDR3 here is CASHRGVEQFF. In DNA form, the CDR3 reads TGTGCCAGCCATAGAGGGGTTGAGCAGTTCTTC.

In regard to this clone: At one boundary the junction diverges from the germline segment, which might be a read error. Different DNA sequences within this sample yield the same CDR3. The CDR3 sequence: CASSKTGGEDTQYF. CDR3 in DNA: TGTGCTAGTAGCAAGACAGGGGGCGAGGATACGCAGTATTTT. The J gene is TRBJ2-3, the V gene TRBV19; TRBD1 matches 10 bases. CDR1 and CDR2 from the germline V gene are LNHDA and SQIVND (reference sequence). The CDR3 contains 14 residues.

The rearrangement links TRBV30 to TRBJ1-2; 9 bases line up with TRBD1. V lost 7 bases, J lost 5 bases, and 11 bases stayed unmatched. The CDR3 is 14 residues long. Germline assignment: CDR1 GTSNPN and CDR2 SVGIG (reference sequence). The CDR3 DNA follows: TGTGCCTATTGGGACAGGGAAAGGGGGTATGGCTACACCTTC. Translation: CAYWDRERGYGYTF.

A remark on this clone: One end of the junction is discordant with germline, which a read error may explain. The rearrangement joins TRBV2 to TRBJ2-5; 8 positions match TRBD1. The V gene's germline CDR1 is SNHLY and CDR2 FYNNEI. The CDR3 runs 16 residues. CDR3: CASSEGQGGGQETQYF. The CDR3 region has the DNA TGTGCCAGCAGCGAAGGACAGGGAGGCGGACAAGAGACCCAGTACTTC.